A single sample is the source of the 11 T cell receptor beta chains below, sequenced in a study of PD-1 blockade in classical Hodgkin lymphoma. Assay used: immunoSEQ multiplex PCR; TCRdb lists only in-frame clones, some missing. The table lists more than 60,000 clones, under 95% of them singletons, with around 8.9% in the top ten. Relapses following autologous stem cell transplantation were seen in all patients, with brentuximab vedotin exposure varying. This specimen was peripheral blood mononuclear cells (PBMCs), taken at baseline. All receptors derive from a human donor with classical Hodgkin lymphoma.

The V call is TRBV19, the J call TRBJ2-2; D remains unclear. CDR3 length equals 14 residues. Germline CDR1 and CDR2: LNHDA and SQIVND (reference sequence). V was clipped by 10 bases and J by 0 bases, with 12 bases between them. Written as DNA, the CDR3 is TGTGCCATATCAGGAACCTCGAACACCGGGGAGCTGTTTTTT. It translates to CAISGTSNTGELFF.

The rearrangement uses TRBV15 and TRBJ2-7; 8 bases are shared with TRBD1. The V gene end was trimmed by 1 base and the J gene end by 5 bases; junction bases not matched to a gene: 4. The CDR3 loop spans 14 amino acids. From germline, CDR1 is LNHNV and CDR2 YYDKDF (reference sequence). CDR3 nucleotides: TGTGCCACCAGCAGAGTTCAGGGGGCCGACGAGCAGTACTTC. Translating gives CATSRVQGADEQYF. The full variable domain, in which reference TRBV15 and TRBJ2-7 provide the parts outside the CDR3, is DAMVIQNPRYQVTQFGKPVTLSCSQTLNHNVMYWYQQKSSQAPKLLFHYYDKDFNNEADTPDNFQSRRPNTSFCFLDIRSPGLGDTAMYLCATSRVQGADEQYFGPGTRLTVT.

The table lists this clone with a count of one. V usage is TRBV19 and J usage is TRBJ1-1; D is undetermined. Germline CDR1 reads LNHDA; CDR2 reads SQIVND (reference sequence). This CDR3 contains 17 residues. Trimming pared 5 bases from V and 0 bases from J, leaving 19 bases between. The CDR3 DNA is TGTGCCAGTAGTTCAATACTCTTGGGCACCCTGAACACTGAAGCTTTCTTT. Residues: CASSSILLGTLNTEAFF.

The chain recombines TRBV2 with TRBJ2-5; TRBD2 aligns across 12 bases. Germline values: CDR1 SNHLY, CDR2 FYNNEI. J was trimmed by 3 bases and V by 5 bases; bases with no gene match: 10. The CDR3 has 17 amino acids. The CDR3 loop is CASSRRLAGVYKETQYF. The DNA for the CDR3 is TGTGCCAGCAGTCGGAGACTAGCGGGAGTGTATAAAGAGACCCAGTACTTC.

The chain uses TRBV19 and TRBJ2-1; no clear D gene. Trimming pared 3 bases from V and 6 bases from J, leaving 9 bases between. Germline CDR1 LNHDA, CDR2 SQIVND (reference sequence). The CDR3 is 13 amino acids. This CDR3 reads CASSMLGPNEQFF. CDR3 bases: TGTGCCAGTAGTATGCTAGGGCCCAATGAGCAGTTCTTC.

This chain's CDR3 is CASSDFLQETQYF. The CDR3 bases are TGTGCCAGCAGTGACTTCCTCCAAGAGACCCAGTACTTC. This chain uses TRBV2 with TRBJ2-5; D is ambiguous. In germline, CDR1 is SNHLY, CDR2 FYNNEI. V gave up 3 bases and J gave up 1 base, with 6 bases separating them. The CDR3 extends over 13 amino acids.

The count of this clone is one. The chain carries TRBV9 and TRBJ2-5; TRBD2 matches 14 bases. The J call could be wrong; TRBJ2-7 is a better fit for the DNA end. Germline V gene sequence: CDR1 SGDLS, CDR2 YYNGEE. The CDR3 is 17 residues long. CDR3: CASSVGPPGLAGVEQYF. DNA of the CDR3: TGTGCCAGCAGCGTAGGCCCCCCGGGACTAGCGGGAGTCGAGCAGTACTTC.

V gene TRBV6-6 combines with J gene TRBJ1-6, with D unresolved. Deletions cut 11 bases from V and 7 bases from J, with 15 bases between. Per the germline V gene, CDR1 is MNHNY and CDR2 is SVGAGI (reference sequence). This CDR3 has 13 amino acids. CDR3: CAGSGGINSPLHF. For the CDR3, the DNA is TGTGCCGGCTCCGGAGGGATCAATTCACCCCTCCACTTT.

The genes are TRBV25-1 and TRBJ1-2; perhaps TRBD1 as D (5 bases). Per the germline V gene, CDR1 is MGHDK and CDR2 is SYGVNS. The CDR3 consists of 14 residues. V lost 1 base, J lost 4 bases, and 10 bases lay in between. The CDR3 coding sequence is TGTGCCAGCAGTGAATCCAGGGAACTCTATGGCTACACCTTC. As protein: CASSESRELYGYTF.

This clone was seen more than once but under ten times. The chain carries TRBV19 and TRBJ2-7; 8 bases map to TRBD1. Trimming cost V 3 bases and J 2 bases; bases outside gene matches: 3. CDR3 length: 14 residues. Germline assignment: CDR1 LNHDA and CDR2 SQIVND (reference sequence). The CDR3 DNA follows: TGTGCCAGTAGTATCGACAGGGGTGCCTACGAGCAGTACTTC. Translated, it gives CASSIDRGAYEQYF. The whole variable domain, filled in from reference TRBV19 and TRBJ2-7, reads DGGITQSPKYLFRKEGQNVTLSCEQNLNHDAMYWYRQDPGQGLRLIYYSQIVNDFQKGDIAEGYSVSREKKESFPLTVTSAQKNPTAFYLCASSIDRGAYEQYFGPGTRLTVT.

The chain couples TRBV7-8 to TRBJ1-3, with TRBD1 matching over 8 bases. The CDR3 is 16 residues long. V lost 5 bases to trimming and J lost 3 bases; unmatched junction nucleotides: 9. Looked up from germline, CDR1 is SGHVS and CDR2 is FQNEAQ. CDR3 bases: TGTGCCAGCAGCCCGCGGACAGGGAAAGGTGGAAACACCATATATTTT. Translated, it gives CASSPRTGKGGNTIYF.